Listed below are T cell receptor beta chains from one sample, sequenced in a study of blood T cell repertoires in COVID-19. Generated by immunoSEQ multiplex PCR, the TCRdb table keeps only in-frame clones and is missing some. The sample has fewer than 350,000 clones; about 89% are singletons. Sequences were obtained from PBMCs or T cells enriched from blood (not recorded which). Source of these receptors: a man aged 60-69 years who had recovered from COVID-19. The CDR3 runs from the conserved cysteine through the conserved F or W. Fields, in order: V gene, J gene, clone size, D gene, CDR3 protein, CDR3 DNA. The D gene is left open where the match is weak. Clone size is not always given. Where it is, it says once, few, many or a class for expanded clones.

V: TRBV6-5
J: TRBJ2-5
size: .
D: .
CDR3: CASSYSRPPETQYF
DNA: TGTGCCAGCAGTTACTCGCGGCCACCAGAGACCCAGTACTTC

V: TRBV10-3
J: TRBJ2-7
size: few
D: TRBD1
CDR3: CAISERGQGSSYEQYF
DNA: TGTGCCATCAGTGAGAGGGGACAGGGGAGCTCCTACGAGCAGTACTTC

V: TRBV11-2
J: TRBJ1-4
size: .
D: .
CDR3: CASSYKQGANEKLFF
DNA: TGTGCCAGCAGCTACAAACAGGGAGCTAATGAAAAACTGTTTTTT

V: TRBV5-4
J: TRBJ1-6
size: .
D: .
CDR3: CASSFTGNSPLHF
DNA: TGTGCCAGCAGCTTTACAGGGAACTCACCCCTCCACTTT

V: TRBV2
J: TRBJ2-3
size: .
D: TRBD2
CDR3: CASSGPGLAGKTVDTQYF
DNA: TGTGCCAGCAGTGGACCGGGACTAGCGGGCAAGACAGTTGATACGCAGTATTTT

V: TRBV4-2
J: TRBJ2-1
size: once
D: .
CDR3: CASSPPPFF
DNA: TGTGCCAGCAGCCCTCCTCCGTTCTTC

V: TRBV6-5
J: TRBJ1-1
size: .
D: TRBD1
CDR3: CASSQRTGQSTEAFF
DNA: TGTGCCAGCAGTCAACGGACAGGGCAGAGCACTGAAGCTTTCTTT

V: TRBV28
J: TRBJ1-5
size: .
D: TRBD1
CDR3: CASSLKGAYNQPQHF
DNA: TGTGCCAGCAGTTTAAAGGGGGCATACAATCAGCCCCAGCATTTT

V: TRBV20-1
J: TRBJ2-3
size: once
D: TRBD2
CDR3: CSASQREGTDTQYF
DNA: TGCAGTGCTAGTCAGCGGGAGGGAACAGATACGCAGTATTTT

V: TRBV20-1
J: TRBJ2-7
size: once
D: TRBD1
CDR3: CSASGDSRNSYEQYF
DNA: TGCAGTGCTAGTGGGGACAGTCGTAACTCCTACGAGCAGTACTTC

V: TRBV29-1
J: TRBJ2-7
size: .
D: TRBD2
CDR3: CSVEASGSSYEQYF
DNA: TGCAGCGTTGAAGCTAGCGGGAGCTCCTACGAGCAGTACTTC

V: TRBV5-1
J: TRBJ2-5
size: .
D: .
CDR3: CASSNSPLETQYF
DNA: TGCGCCAGCAGCAATTCTCCCTTGGAGACCCAGTACTTC

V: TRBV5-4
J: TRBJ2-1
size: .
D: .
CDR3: CASSNVTRINEQFF
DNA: TGTGCCAGCAGCAATGTTACTAGGATCAATGAGCAGTTCTTC

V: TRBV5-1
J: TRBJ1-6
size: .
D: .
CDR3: CASSLVGGVGSPLHF
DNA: TGCGCCAGCAGCTTGGTAGGAGGGGTAGGATCACCCCTCCACTTT

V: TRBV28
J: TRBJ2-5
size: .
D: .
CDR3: CASSLRQGQETQYF
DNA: TGTGCCAGCAGTTTAAGGCAGGGTCAGGAGACCCAGTACTTC

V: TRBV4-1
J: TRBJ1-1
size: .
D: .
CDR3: CASSQDQAGTEAFF
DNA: TGCGCCAGCAGCCAAGATCAGGCCGGCACTGAAGCTTTCTTT

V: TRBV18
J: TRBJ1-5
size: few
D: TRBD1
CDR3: CASSFRGTGGTQPQHF
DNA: TGTGCCAGCTCATTCCGCGGGACAGGGGGCACTCAGCCCCAGCATTTT

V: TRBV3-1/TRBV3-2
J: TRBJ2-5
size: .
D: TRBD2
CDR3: CASSRVAGGVVETQYF
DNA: TGTGCCAGCAGCCGGGTAGCGGGAGGGGTGGTAGAGACCCAGTACTTC

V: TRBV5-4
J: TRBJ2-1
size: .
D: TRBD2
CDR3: CASSPLGLAQVGEQFF
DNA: TGTGCCAGCAGCCCCCTGGGACTAGCTCAAGTCGGGGAGCAGTTCTTC

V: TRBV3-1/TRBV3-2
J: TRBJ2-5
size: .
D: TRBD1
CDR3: CASSLTEAGQVQYF
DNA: TGTGCCAGCAGCCTTACGGAGGCCGGACAGGTCCAGTACTTC

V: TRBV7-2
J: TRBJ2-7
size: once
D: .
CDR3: CASSSPARGEQYF
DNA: TGTGCCAGCAGCTCTCCGGCGCGAGGCGAGCAGTACTTC

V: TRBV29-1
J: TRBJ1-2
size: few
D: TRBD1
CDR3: CSVTPDRAFNYGYTF
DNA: TGCAGCGTCACCCCGGACAGGGCCTTTAACTATGGCTACACCTTC

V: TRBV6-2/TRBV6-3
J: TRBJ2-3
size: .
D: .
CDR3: CASSYQWSTDTQYF
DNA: TGTGCCAGCAGTTACCAGTGGAGCACAGATACGCAGTATTTT

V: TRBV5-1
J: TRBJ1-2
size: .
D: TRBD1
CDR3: CASSLQGVGYTF
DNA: TGCGCCAGCAGCTTACAGGGGGTTGGCTACACCTTC

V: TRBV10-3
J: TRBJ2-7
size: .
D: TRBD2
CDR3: CAISVTSGDTYEQYF
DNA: TGTGCCATCAGTGTGACTAGCGGGGACACCTACGAGCAGTACTTC

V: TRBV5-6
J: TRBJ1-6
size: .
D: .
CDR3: CASSQTSNRVLGSPLHF
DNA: TGTGCCAGCAGCCAAACCTCAAACAGGGTCTTAGGTTCACCCCTCCACTTT

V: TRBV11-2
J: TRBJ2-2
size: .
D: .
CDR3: CASSLEVDTGELFF
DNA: TGTGCCAGCAGCTTAGAGGTAGACACCGGGGAGCTGTTTTTT

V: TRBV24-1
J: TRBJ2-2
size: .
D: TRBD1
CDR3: CATSGLRQGGTGELFF
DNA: TGTGCCACCAGTGGCTTAAGACAGGGGGGCACCGGGGAGCTGTTTTTT

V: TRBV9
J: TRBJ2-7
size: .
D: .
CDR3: CASSPRPSYEQYF
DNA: TGTGCCAGCAGCCCTAGGCCGTCCTACGAGCAGTACTTC

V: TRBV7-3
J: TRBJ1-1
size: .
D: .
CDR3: CASSLLEGRNTEAFF
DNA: TGTGCCAGCAGCTTATTGGAGGGGCGGAACACTGAAGCTTTCTTT

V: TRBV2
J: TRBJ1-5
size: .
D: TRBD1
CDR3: CASTRTGNNQPQHF
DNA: TGTGCCAGCACCCGGACAGGGAACAATCAGCCCCAGCATTTT

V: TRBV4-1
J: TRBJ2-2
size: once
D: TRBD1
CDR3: CASSQGPLTGVGELFF
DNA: TGCGCCAGCAGCCAAGGTCCCCTTACAGGGGTCGGGGAGCTGTTTTTT

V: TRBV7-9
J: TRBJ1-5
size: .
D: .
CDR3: CASSLPQAGQPQHF
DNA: TGTGCCAGCAGCTTGCCCCAGGCTGGCCAGCCCCAGCATTTT

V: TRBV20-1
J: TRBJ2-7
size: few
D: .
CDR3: CSARRGYEQYF
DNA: TGCAGTGCTAGGCGGGGCTACGAGCAGTACTTC

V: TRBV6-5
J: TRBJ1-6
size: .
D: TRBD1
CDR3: CASSYTLRTGNSPLHF
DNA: TGTGCCAGCAGTTACACCCTTAGGACAGGAAATTCACCCCTCCACTTT

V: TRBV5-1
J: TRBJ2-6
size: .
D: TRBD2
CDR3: CASSPAGPSGANVLTF
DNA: TGCGCCAGCAGCCCAGCGGGACCCTCTGGGGCCAACGTCCTGACTTTC

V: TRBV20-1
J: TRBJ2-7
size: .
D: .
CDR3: CSARRDFEQYF
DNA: TGCAGTGCCCGGAGGGACTTTGAGCAGTACTTC

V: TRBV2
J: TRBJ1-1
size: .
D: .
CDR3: CASRPVGPAAFF
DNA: TGTGCCAGCAGACCGGTGGGCCCAGCAGCTTTCTTT

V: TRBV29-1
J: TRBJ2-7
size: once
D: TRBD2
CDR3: CIVSAGGGEQYF
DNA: TGCATCGTCTCCGCGGGGGGAGGAGAGCAGTACTTC

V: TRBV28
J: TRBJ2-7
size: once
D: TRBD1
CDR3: CASSRRDREIYEQYF
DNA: TGTGCCAGCAGTCGTCGGGACAGGGAAATCTACGAGCAGTACTTC

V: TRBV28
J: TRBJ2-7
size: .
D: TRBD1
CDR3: CASSITGDEQYF
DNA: TGTGCCAGCAGTATCACAGGGGACGAGCAGTACTTC

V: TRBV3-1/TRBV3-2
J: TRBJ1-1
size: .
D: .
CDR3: CASSITSRSEHFF
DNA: TGTGCCAGCAGCATAACAAGCCGGTCGGAGCATTTCTTT

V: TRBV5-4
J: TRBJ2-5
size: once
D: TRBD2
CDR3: CASSVGRAETQYF
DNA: TGTGCCAGCAGCGTGGGGAGGGCTGAGACCCAGTACTTC

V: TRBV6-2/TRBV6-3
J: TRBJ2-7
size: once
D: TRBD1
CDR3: CASSYTRTGNPYEQYF
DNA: TGTGCCAGCAGTTACACGCGGACAGGGAATCCCTACGAGCAGTACTTC

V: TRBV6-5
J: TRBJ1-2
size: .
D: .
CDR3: CASWQGGYGYTF
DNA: TGTGCCAGCTGGCAGGGTGGCTATGGCTACACCTTC

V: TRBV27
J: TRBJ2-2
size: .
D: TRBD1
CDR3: CASSLNRGTGELFF
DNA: TGTGCCAGCAGTTTAAACAGGGGAACCGGGGAGCTGTTTTTT

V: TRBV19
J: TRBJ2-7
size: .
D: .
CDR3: CASSMGSSNAAYEQYF
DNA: TGTGCCAGTAGTATGGGTTCATCTAACGCGGCCTACGAGCAGTACTTC